This T cell receptor (beta chain) was sequenced in a study of siplizumab effects on memory and regulatory T cells. On this clone itself: The antigen remains unidentified.

With 5 bases clipped from V and 4 bases from J, the junction kept 2 bases outside the gene matches. The CDR3 has 13 residues. Germline V CDR1 and CDR2: PRHDT, FYEKMQ (reference sequence). Assaying covered 10^5 or so TCR templates per sample. The table came from immunoSEQ multiplex PCR; TCRdb's copy has only in-frame clones and leaves some out. The repertoire includes 110,000 or so clones, roughly nine tenths of them detected once, and around 0.75% sits in the top ten. The study, taken as a whole, reports: The study found naive T cells seemingly more diverse than memory cells and seemingly major alloresponse contributors. Roughly 80-97% of proliferating CD4+ or CD8+ clones defied assignment to a naive or memory phenotype.

The sequence was obtained from a human donor in good health. The sample comprised Tregs sorted from blood. This chain joins TRBV13 and TRBJ1-2; 9 nucleotides match TRBD1. As DNA, the CDR3 is TGTGCCAGCAGCCGACAGGGGGGCTATGGCTACACCTTC. Translation: CASSRQGGYGYTF.